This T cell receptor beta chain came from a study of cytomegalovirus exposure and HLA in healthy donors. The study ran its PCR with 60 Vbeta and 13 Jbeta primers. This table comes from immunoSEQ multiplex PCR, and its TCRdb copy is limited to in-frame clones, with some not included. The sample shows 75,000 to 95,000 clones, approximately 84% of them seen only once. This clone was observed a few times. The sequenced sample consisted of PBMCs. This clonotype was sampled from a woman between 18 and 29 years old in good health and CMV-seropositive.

For the CDR3, the DNA is TGTGCCAGCAGTACTACAGGGGGACCCTACGAGCAGTACTTC. As protein: CASSTTGGPYEQYF. This chain links TRBV6-5 with TRBJ2-7; 8 positions match TRBD1. The CDR3 consists of 14 residues. Looked up from germline, CDR1 is MNHEY and CDR2 is SVGAGI. J lost 2 bases, V lost 5 bases, and 5 bases had no gene match.